Sequencing of this T cell receptor (beta chain) was carried out in a study of blood T cell repertoires in COVID-19. Study context: Sites in the United States, Italy and Spain provided acute and convalescent COVID-19 samples. In each case, the material was cDNA or gDNA derived from T cells, B-cell-depleted T cells, or PBMCs.

A single count supports this clone. With 4 bases removed from V and 6 bases from J, the gap between germline ends came to 14 bases. The CDR3 covers 15 residues. Germline lookup yields CDR1 KGHDR and CDR2 SFDVKD. Some clones are missing from TCRdb's copy, which holds only in-frame ones; the method was immunoSEQ multiplex PCR. The table lists some 260,000 clones, roughly 85% of them singletons, with under 3.5% in the top ten. V and J are TRBV24-1 and TRBJ2-2; D not certain. Input material: peripheral blood. This receptor was identified in a woman aged 18-29 years with acute or convalescent COVID-19. CDR3 in amino acids: CATSDPRSQAGELFF. In DNA form, the CDR3 reads TGTGCCACCAGTGACCCCAGGTCCCAGGCCGGGGAGCTGTTTTTT.